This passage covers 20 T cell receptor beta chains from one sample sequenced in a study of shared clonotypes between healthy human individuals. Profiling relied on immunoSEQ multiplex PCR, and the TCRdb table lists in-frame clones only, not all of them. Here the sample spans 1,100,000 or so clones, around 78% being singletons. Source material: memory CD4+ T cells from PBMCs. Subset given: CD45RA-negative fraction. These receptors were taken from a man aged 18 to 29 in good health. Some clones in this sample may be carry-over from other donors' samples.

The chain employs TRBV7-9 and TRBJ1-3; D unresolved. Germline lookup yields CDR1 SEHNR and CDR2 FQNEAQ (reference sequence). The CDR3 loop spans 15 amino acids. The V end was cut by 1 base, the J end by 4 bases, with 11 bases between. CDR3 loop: CASSLEIETGNTIYF. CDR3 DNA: TGTGCCAGCAGCTTAGAGATCGAAACGGGAAACACCATATATTTT.

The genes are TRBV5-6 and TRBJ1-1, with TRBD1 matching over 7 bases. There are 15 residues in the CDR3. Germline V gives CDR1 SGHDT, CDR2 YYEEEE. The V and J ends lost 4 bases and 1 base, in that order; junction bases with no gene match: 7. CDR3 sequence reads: CASSPFGTANTEAFF. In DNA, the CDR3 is TGTGCCAGCAGCCCGTTTGGGACAGCGAACACTGAAGCTTTCTTT.

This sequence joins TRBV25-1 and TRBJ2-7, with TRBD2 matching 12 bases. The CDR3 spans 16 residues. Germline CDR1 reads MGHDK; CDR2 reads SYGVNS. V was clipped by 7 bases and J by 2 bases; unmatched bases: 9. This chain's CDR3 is CASIKGGLAGTYEQYF. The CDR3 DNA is TGTGCCAGCATCAAAGGGGGACTAGCGGGTACCTACGAGCAGTACTTC.

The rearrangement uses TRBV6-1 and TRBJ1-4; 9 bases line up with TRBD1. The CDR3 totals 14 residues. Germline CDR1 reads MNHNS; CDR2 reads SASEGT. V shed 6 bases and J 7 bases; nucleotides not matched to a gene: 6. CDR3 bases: TGTGCCAGCAGCCTTAGACAGGGGGGTGAAAAACTGTTTTTT. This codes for CASSLRQGGEKLFF.

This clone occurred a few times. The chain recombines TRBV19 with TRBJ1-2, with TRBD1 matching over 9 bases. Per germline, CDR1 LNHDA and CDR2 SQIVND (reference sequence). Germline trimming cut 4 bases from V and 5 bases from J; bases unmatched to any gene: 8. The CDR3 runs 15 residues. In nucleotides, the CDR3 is TGTGCCAGTAGTAGCCGGACAGGGGTTCCTTATGGCTACACCTTC. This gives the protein CASSSRTGVPYGYTF.

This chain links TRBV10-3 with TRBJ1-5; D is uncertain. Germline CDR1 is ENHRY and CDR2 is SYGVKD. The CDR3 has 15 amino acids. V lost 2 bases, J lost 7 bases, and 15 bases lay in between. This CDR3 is CAISERATLGQPQHF. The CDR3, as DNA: TGTGCCATCAGTGAGAGGGCCACCTTGGGGCAGCCCCAGCATTTT.

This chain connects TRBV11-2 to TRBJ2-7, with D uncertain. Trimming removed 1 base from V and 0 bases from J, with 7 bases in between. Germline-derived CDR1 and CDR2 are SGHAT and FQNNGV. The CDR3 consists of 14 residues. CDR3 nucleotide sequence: TGTGCCAGCAGCTTAGGAGGTTTCTCCTACGAGCAGTACTTC. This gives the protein CASSLGGFSYEQYF.

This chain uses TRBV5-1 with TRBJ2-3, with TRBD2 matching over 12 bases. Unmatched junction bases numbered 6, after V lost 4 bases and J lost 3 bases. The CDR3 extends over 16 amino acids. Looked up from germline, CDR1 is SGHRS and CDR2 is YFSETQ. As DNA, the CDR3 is TGCGCCAGCAGCCGCACTAGCGGGAGGCCGACAGATACGCAGTATTTT. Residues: CASSRTSGRPTDTQYF. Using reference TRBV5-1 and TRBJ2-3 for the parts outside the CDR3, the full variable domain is KAGVTQTPRYLIKTRGQQVTLSCSPISGHRSVSWYQQTPGQGLQFLFEYFSETQRNKGNFPGRFSGRQFSNSRSEMNVSTLELGDSALYLCASSRTSGRPTDTQYFGPGTRLTVL.

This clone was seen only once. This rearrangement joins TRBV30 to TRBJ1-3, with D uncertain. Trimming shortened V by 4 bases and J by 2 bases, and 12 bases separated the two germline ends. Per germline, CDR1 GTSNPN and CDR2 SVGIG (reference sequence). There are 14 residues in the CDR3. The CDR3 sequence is CAWITGTAGNTIYF. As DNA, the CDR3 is TGTGCCTGGATAACGGGAACGGCTGGAAACACCATATATTTT.

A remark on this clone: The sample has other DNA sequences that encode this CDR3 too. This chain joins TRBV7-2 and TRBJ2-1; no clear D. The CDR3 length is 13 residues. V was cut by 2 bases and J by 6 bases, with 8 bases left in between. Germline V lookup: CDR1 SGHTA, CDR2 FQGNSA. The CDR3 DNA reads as TGTGCCAGCAGCTTAAGCCCGGGCAATGAGCAGTTCTTC. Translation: CASSLSPGNEQFF.

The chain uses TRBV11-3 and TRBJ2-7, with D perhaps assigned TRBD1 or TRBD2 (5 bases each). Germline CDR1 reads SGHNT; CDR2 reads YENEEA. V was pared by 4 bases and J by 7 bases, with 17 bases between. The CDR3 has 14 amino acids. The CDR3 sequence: CASSYRDGNGEQYF. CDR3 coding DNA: TGTGCCAGCAGCTACCGGGACGGGAATGGGGAGCAGTACTTC. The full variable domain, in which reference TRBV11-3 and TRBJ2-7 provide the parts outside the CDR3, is EAGVVQSPRYKIIEKKQPVAFWCNPISGHNTLYWYLQNLGQGPELLIRYENEEAVDDSQLPKDRFSAERLKGVDSTLKIQPAELGDSAVYLCASSYRDGNGEQYFGPGTRLTVT.

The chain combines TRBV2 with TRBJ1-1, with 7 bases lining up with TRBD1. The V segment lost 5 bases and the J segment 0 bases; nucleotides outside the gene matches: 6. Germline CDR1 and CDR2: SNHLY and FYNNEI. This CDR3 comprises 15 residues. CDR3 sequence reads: CASSQGGMLNTEAFF. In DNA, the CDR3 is TGTGCCAGCAGTCAGGGGGGGATGCTGAACACTGAAGCTTTCTTT. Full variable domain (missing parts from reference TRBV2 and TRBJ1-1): EPEVTQTPSHQVTQMGQEVILRCVPISNHLYFYWYRQILGQKVEFLVSFYNNEISEKSEIFDDQFSVERPDGSNFTLKIRSTKLEDSAMYFCASSQGGMLNTEAFFGQGTRLTVV.

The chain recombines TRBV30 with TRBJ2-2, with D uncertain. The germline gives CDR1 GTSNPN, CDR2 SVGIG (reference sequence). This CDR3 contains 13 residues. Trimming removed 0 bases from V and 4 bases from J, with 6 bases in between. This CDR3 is CAWSVRATGELFF. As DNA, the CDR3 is TGTGCCTGGAGTGTACGAGCCACCGGGGAGCTGTTTTTT.

CDR3 loop: CASSFPTSGVNEQFF. Here the CDR3 DNA reads TGTGCCAGCAGCTTCCCCACTAGCGGCGTCAATGAGCAGTTCTTC. The chain couples TRBV7-9 to TRBJ2-1; 8 positions match TRBD2. Trimming took 3 bases from V and 6 from J; bases not matched to a gene: 7. Germline CDR1 reads SEHNR; CDR2 reads FQNEAQ (reference sequence). The CDR3 consists of 15 residues. The complete variable domain, with remaining parts taken from reference TRBV7-9 and TRBJ2-1, reads DTGVSQNPRHKITKRGQNVTFRCDPISEHNRLYWYRQTLGQGPEFLTYFQNEAQLEKSRLLSDRFSAERPKGSFSTLEIQRTEQGDSAMYLCASSFPTSGVNEQFFGPGTRLTVL.

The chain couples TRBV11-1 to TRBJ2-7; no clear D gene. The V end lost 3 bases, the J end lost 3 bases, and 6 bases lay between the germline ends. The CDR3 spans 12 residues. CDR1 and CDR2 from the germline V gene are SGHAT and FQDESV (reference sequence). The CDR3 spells CASSLNSYEQYF. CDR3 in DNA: TGTGCCAGCAGCTTGAACAGCTACGAGCAGTACTTC.

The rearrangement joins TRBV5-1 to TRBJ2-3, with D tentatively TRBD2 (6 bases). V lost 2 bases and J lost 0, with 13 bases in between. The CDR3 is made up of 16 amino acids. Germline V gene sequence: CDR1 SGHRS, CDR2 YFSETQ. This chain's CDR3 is CASSLPLASSTDTQYF. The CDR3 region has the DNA TGCGCCAGCAGCTTACCCCTAGCGTCGAGCACAGATACGCAGTATTTT.

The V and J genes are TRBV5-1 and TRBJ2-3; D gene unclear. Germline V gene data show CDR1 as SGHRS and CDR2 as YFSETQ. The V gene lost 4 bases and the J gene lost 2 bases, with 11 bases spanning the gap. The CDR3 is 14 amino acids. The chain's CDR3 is CASSPRGDTDTQYF. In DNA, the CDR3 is TGCGCCAGCAGCCCCCGTGGGGACACAGATACGCAGTATTTT.

In nucleotides, the CDR3 is TGTGCCAGCAGTTCTTCAAGATCCTCCCAAGAGACCCAGTACTTC. Its translation is CASSSSRSSQETQYF. The chain combines TRBV6-6 with TRBJ2-5; D is undetermined. Germline V CDR1 and CDR2: MNHNY, SVGAGI (reference sequence). V was shortened by 4 bases and J by 1 base, with 13 bases between the two germline ends. This CDR3 comprises 15 residues.

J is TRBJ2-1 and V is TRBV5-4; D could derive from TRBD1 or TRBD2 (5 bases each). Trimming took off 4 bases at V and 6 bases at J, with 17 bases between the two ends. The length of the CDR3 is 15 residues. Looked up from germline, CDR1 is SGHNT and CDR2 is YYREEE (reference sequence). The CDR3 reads CASSVSGTLGNEQFF. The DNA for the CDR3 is TGTGCCAGCAGCGTATCCGGGACCCTCGGCAATGAGCAGTTCTTC. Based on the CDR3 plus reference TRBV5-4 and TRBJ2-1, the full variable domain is ETGVTQSPTHLIKTRGQQVTLRCSSQSGHNTVSWYQQALGQGPQFIFQYYREEENGRGNFPPRFSGLQFPNYSSELNVNALELDDSALYLCASSVSGTLGNEQFFGPGTRLTVL.

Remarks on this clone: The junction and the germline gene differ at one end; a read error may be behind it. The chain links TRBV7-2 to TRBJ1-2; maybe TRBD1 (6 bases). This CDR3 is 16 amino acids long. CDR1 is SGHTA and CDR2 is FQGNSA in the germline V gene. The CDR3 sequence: CASTLWPQGTGRGYTF. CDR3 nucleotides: TGTGCCAGCACCTTATGGCCTCAGGGGACTGGCCGTGGCTACACCTTC.